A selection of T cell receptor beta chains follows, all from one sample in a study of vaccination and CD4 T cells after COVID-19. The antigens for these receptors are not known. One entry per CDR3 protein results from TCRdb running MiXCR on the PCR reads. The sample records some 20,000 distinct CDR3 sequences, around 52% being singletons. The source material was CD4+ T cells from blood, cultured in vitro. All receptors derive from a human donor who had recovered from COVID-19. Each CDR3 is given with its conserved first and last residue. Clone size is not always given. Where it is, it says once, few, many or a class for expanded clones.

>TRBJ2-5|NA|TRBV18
CASSPDSGGLQTQYF
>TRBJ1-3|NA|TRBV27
CASRPSSGNTIYF
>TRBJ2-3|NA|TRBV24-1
CATSGQGTDTQYF
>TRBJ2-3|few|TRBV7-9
CASSARGSTDTQYF
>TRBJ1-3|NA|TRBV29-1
CSVVVRGYGNTIYF
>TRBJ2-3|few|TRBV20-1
CSAPGGRGGSSSTDTQYF
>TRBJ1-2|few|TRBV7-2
CASSSREAFTADF
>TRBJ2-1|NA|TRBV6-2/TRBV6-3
CASSYGGPGNEQFF
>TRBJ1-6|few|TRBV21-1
CASSIWGNNSPLHF
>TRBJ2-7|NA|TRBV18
CASSGGPGYYYEQYF
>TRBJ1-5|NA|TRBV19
CASSPRGVSNQPQHF
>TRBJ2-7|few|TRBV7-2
CASSAFLRRTSGRHYEQYF
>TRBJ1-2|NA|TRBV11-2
CASSSDRAQMGYGYTF
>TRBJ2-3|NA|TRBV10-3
CAIKLAEKTDTQYF
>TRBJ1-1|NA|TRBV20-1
CSSRKTGWLNTEAFF
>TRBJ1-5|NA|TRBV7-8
CASSSRIGVSNQPQHF
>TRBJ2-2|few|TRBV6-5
CASSYQTGGASNTGELFF
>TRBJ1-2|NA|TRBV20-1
CSKTGGDYGYTF
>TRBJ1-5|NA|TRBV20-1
CSARTATVGLLSNQPQHF
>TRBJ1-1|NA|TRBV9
CASSVTQLNTEAFF
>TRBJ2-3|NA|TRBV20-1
CSARVVGQGSDTQYF
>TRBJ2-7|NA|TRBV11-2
CASSPDRGRSEQYF
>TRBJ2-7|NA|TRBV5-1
CASSSGTGGFYEQYF
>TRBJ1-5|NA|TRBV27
CASSLLGGNQPQHF
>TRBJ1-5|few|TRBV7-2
CASSLGGLSNQPQHF
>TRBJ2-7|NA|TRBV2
CASRERSYEQYF
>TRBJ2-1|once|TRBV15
CATSRVERGVPTVRQFF
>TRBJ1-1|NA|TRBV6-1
CASTLWVENTEAFF
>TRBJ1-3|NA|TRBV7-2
CASSLATGGGNTIYF
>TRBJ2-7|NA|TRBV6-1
CASKREGSSYEQYF
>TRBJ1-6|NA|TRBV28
CASRSDRTNSPLHF
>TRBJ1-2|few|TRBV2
CASSSQRGQGLGYTF
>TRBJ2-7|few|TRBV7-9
CASSYGSGGLYEQYF
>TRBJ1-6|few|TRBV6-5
CASSSRTGRGSPLHF
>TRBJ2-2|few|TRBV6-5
CASSYPREPGELFF
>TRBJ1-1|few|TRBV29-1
CSVTRGVRNTEAFF
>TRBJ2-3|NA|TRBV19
CASSIGRRGSTDTQYF
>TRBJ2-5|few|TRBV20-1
CSARAALGASGWFLETQYF